This T cell receptor (beta chain) comes out of a study of OX40 agonist ivuxolimab in advanced cancers. About the study: Ivuxolimab, an agonistic anti-OX40 (CD134) antibody, was given to patients. Partial responses were observed in three patients, of whom one had hepatocellular carcinoma and two had cutaneous melanoma.

Whole-study results and caveats: Blood T cells, both CD4+ and CD8+, expanded clonally by week 6 at 0.1 to 3.0 mg/kg. Relative to CD4+, CD8+ T cells held more expanded clones on average.

This clone has only one observation. Its antigen is not known. The CDR3 is 15 residues long. Germline loops: CDR1 MNHEY, CDR2 SMNVEV (reference sequence). V lost 2 bases to trimming and J lost 2 bases, with 10 bases between them. Generated by immunoSEQ multiplex PCR, the TCRdb table keeps only in-frame clones and is missing some. The profile shows about 79,000 clones, less than 95% of them singletons. This sequence joins TRBV27 and TRBJ2-1; perhaps TRBD2 as D (5 bases). The sequence came from an adult with an advanced solid tumor such as melanoma, head and neck, liver or kidney cancer. The material was CD4+ or CD8+ T cells sorted from blood, obtained in a trial of the OX40 agonist ivuxolimab. The CDR3 DNA is TGTGCCAGCAGTTTAAGTGGAGGAGCCTACAATGAGCAGTTCTTC. Translation: CASSLSGGAYNEQFF.